One and the same sample provided the 24 T cell receptor beta chains below, sequenced in a study of Ad26.COV2.S vaccination and SARS-CoV-2 variants (dated by TCRdb to the early 2020s). The intended sense of this specimen's treatment or condition label: some 20 received Ad26.COV2.S at low or high dose, single or two shots; about 5 received placebo; per-sample allocation not given. Repertoires of vaccine and placebo recipients were sequenced from samples collected on day 63 after the first injection. The library relied on the immunoSEQ multiplex PCR assay. TCRdb's version of the immuneACCESS table is confined to in-frame rearrangements and falls short of the full clone set. An unresolved V gene accounts for under half of the shortfall where checked; the remainder is of unknown origin. This sample is represented by hundreds of thousands of clones; approximately 86% of them were singletons. Clones ranked in the top ten supply about 10% of the sample.

The specimen was peripheral blood, collected in a trial of Ad26.COV2.S vaccine versus placebo. The receptor set was obtained from a person aged 18-65 years who received the Ad26.COV2.S COVID-19 vaccine or a placebo.

This clone was seen only a few times. The chain links TRBV3-1 (or the pseudogene TRBV3-2) to TRBJ2-7; D might be TRBD1 (6 bases). Trimming took off 2 bases at V and 6 bases at J, with 14 bases between the two ends. CDR3 length: 14 residues. Looked up from germline, CDR1 is LGHDT and CDR2 is YNNKEL (reference sequence). CDR3 sequence reads: CASSQYLGAGEQYF. CDR3 DNA sequence: TGTGCCAGCAGCCAATATCTGGGGGCGGGCGAGCAGTACTTC.

The V gene is TRBV24-1, the J gene TRBJ2-3; 9 bases agree with TRBD2. From germline, CDR1 is KGHDR and CDR2 SFDVKD. The CDR3 runs 16 residues. V dropped 4 bases and J dropped 2; count of bases not matched to a gene: 6. The CDR3 here is CATSEASGASTDTQYF. CDR3 nucleotides: TGTGCCACCAGTGAGGCTAGCGGGGCCTCCACAGATACGCAGTATTTT.

The chain employs TRBV7-2 and TRBJ2-7; TRBD2 matches 10 bases. In germline, CDR1 is SGHTA, CDR2 FQGNSA. The CDR3 length is 15 residues. The junction had 11 bases not matched to a gene; V was cut back by 5 bases and J by 7 bases. CDR3 bases: TGTGCCAGCAGCCCCAACAGCGGGAGGGTGAGGGAGCAGTACTTC. This codes for CASSPNSGRVREQYF.

V usage is TRBV28 and J usage is TRBJ1-1; D ambiguous. Germline V gives CDR1 MDHEN, CDR2 SYDVKM. The CDR3 is made up of 14 amino acids. V was shortened by 5 bases and J by 0 bases, with 10 bases between the two germline ends. CDR3 sequence: CASSGGAMNTEAFF. The CDR3 DNA reads as TGTGCCAGCAGTGGCGGAGCTATGAACACTGAAGCTTTCTTT.

The chain uses TRBV27 and TRBJ2-3; D perhaps matches TRBD2 (6 bases). V was pared by 2 bases and J by 2 bases, with 11 bases between. The CDR3 covers 15 residues. Germline V gene lookup returns CDR1 MNHEY and CDR2 SMNVEV (reference sequence). CDR3 DNA sequence: TGTGCCAGCAGTTTAGTTAGCGGATACACAGATACGCAGTATTTT. Residues: CASSLVSGYTDTQYF.

This clone was recorded once. J is TRBJ1-6 and V is TRBV11-2, with TRBD1 identical over 9 bases. This CDR3 is built from 14 residues. The J segment lost 17 bases and the V segment lost 6 bases, leaving 14 bases of the junction unmatched. Germline V gene data show CDR1 as SGHAT and CDR2 as FQNNGV. CDR3 bases: TGTGCCAGCAGACGGTCGGGACAGGGTCTCTCGGTCCACTTT. Amino acid sequence: CASRRSGQGLSVHF.

The genes are TRBV24-1 and TRBJ2-3; D is tentatively TRBD1 or TRBD2 (5 bases each). V gave up 4 bases and J gave up 0 bases, with 10 bases separating them. Germline CDR1 KGHDR, CDR2 SFDVKD. CDR3 length: 15 residues. CDR3 region: CATSERGASTDTQYF. The CDR3 region has the DNA TGTGCCACCAGTGAACGGGGCGCGAGCACAGATACGCAGTATTTT.

The CDR3 DNA is TGTGCCAGCTCACCAGGGGCACAGGGGCGAGGAAACACCATATATTTT. Translation gives CASSPGAQGRGNTIYF. The chain is built from TRBV18 and TRBJ1-3; 7 positions match TRBD1. This CDR3 is 16 amino acids long. Trimming took 2 bases from V and 4 from J; bases not matched to a gene: 8. CDR1 is KGHSH, CDR2 LQKENI, per germline.

The chain uses TRBV27 and TRBJ1-1; D is unresolved. Germline CDR1 and CDR2: MNHEY and SMNVEV (reference sequence). Deletions cut 6 bases from V and 1 base from J, with 12 bases between. CDR3 length: 14 amino acids. The CDR3 sequence is CASRPVWENTEAFF. The CDR3 bases are TGTGCCAGCAGACCGGTTTGGGAGAACACTGAAGCTTTCTTT.

This chain joins TRBV7-2 and TRBJ1-5, with D unresolved. The length of the CDR3 is 15 residues. Germline V gives CDR1 SGHTA, CDR2 FQGNSA. V was pared by 2 bases and J by 6 bases, with 14 bases between. Here the CDR3 reads CASSLSPGSGQPQHF. As DNA, the CDR3 is TGTGCCAGCAGCTTAAGTCCCGGGAGCGGTCAGCCCCAGCATTTT. Full variable domain (outside the CDR3, taken from reference TRBV7-2 and TRBJ1-5): GAGVSQSPSNKVTEKGKDVELRCDPISGHTALYWYRQSLGQGLEFLIYFQGNSAPDKSGLPSDRFSAERTGGSVSTLTIQRTQQEDSAVYLCASSLSPGSGQPQHFGDGTRLSIL.

The chain employs TRBV2 and TRBJ1-2, with 8 bases that match TRBD1. Trimming at V came to 5 bases and at J to 4 bases, leaving 6 bases not matched to a gene. This CDR3 has 14 residues. Germline CDR1 SNHLY, CDR2 FYNNEI. DNA for the CDR3: TGTGCCAGCAGTCAGACAGGGGATGGCTATGGCTACACCTTC. It yields the protein CASSQTGDGYGYTF. Variable domain in full (rest from reference TRBV2 and TRBJ1-2): EPEVTQTPSHQVTQMGQEVILRCVPISNHLYFYWYRQILGQKVEFLVSFYNNEISEKSEIFDDQFSVERPDGSNFTLKIRSTKLEDSAMYFCASSQTGDGYGYTFGSGTRLTVV.

V and J are TRBV4-2 and TRBJ1-2, with D possibly being TRBD1 (6 bases). V dropped 7 bases and J dropped 3 bases, with 18 bases sitting between them. The germline gives CDR1 LGHNA, CDR2 YNFKEQ. CDR3 length equals 15 residues. The CDR3 DNA is TGTGCCAGCAACTTAGCTCTACAGGGTGACTATGGCTACACCTTC. It codes for CASNLALQGDYGYTF.

The V gene is TRBV11-3, the J gene TRBJ2-2; D not certain. This CDR3 is built from 15 residues. With 0 bases removed from V and 5 bases from J, the gap between germline ends came to 10 bases. The germline CDR1 and CDR2 sequences are SGHNT and YENEEA. The CDR3 bases are TGTGCCAGCAGCTTAGAGTATACGATAACCGGGGAGCTGTTTTTT. This encodes CASSLEYTITGELFF.

The CDR3 DNA is TGTGCCAGCAGCTTAGATAGGCTAGCGGGAGGACTAAAGGGAGAGACCCAGTACTTC. This translates into CASSLDRLAGGLKGETQYF. The chain joins TRBV11-2 to TRBJ2-5; 11 nucleotides agree with TRBD2. V was pared by 0 bases and J by 4 bases, with 13 bases of the junction left unmatched. CDR1 and CDR2 (germline): SGHAT, FQNNGV. This CDR3 spans 19 amino acids.

This clone appeared once. The chain has TRBV7-2 and TRBJ2-7, with TRBD2 identical over 10 bases. With 4 bases clipped from V and 5 bases from J, the junction kept 8 bases outside the gene matches. The CDR3 length is 15 residues. CDR1 is SGHTA, CDR2 FQGNSA, per germline. The CDR3 loop is CASSSSGRAGDEQYF. The CDR3 region has the DNA TGTGCCAGCAGCTCAAGCGGGAGGGCCGGGGACGAGCAGTACTTC.

Within the sample, this clone is medium-sized. Other DNA variants within this sample encode the same CDR3. The chain carries TRBV10-3 and TRBJ2-7; perhaps TRBD1 as D (5 bases). The CDR3 covers 16 residues. Trimming removed 2 bases at V and 0 bases at J, with 14 bases between. The germline V gene has CDR1 ENHRY and CDR2 SYGVKD. In DNA, the CDR3 is TGTGCCATCAGTGAGCCTGGACAAACGAGCTCCTACGAGCAGTACTTC. Protein product: CAISEPGQTSSYEQYF.

The genes are TRBV27 and TRBJ2-1, with D possibly matching TRBD1 (5 bases). Germline assignment: CDR1 MNHEY and CDR2 SMNVEV (reference sequence). CDR3 length: 14 amino acids. Trimming pared 8 bases from V and 6 bases from J, leaving 17 bases between. The CDR3 sequence: CASHKSGASNEQFF. The CDR3 nucleotides are TGTGCCAGCCACAAAAGTGGGGCTAGCAATGAGCAGTTCTTC.

The gene calls are TRBV12-3 or TRBV12-4 and TRBJ2-1; D is perhaps TRBD1 (5 bases). The ends were cut back, 4 bases at V and 12 bases at J, with 10 bases in the middle. The CDR3 has 11 residues. The CDR3 region is CASSSDRRQFF. The CDR3 bases are TGTGCCAGCAGTTCCGACAGAAGGCAGTTCTTC.

The chain has TRBV7-9 and TRBJ1-6; D unresolved. Trimming took off 10 bases at V and 11 bases at J, with 12 bases between the two ends. The CDR3 extends over 11 amino acids. Germline-derived CDR1 and CDR2 are SEHNR and FQNEAQ (reference sequence). DNA for the CDR3: TGTGCCACTCGGAGTGAGGCACCCCTCCACTTT. Its protein is CATRSEAPLHF.

V is TRBV6-6 and J is TRBJ2-1; 9 bases agree with TRBD1. The CDR3 runs 17 residues. In germline, CDR1 is MNHNY, CDR2 SVGAGI (reference sequence). V was clipped by 5 bases and J by 2 bases; unmatched bases: 10. The CDR3 loop reads CASSLQGATTPYNEQFF. CDR3 sequence (DNA): TGTGCCAGCAGTCTACAGGGGGCCACAACCCCCTACAATGAGCAGTTCTTC.

This chain uses TRBV7-3 with TRBJ2-7; 9 bases fit TRBD1. The CDR3 contains 14 residues. The germline gives CDR1 SGHTA, CDR2 FQGTGA. After removal of 0 bases from V and 7 bases from J, the junction contained 4 bases not matched to a gene. The CDR3 reads CASSLTQGAGEQYF. The DNA of the CDR3 is TGTGCCAGCAGCTTAACACAGGGGGCGGGTGAGCAGTACTTC.

The chain is built from TRBV28 and TRBJ1-2; D possibly corresponds to TRBD1 (6 bases). V was pared by 3 bases and J by 3 bases, with 8 bases between. The CDR3 has 13 amino acids. From germline, CDR1 is MDHEN and CDR2 SYDVKM. The CDR3 DNA sequence: TGTGCCAGCAGTTTCGGACAGTACTATGGCTACACCTTC. Protein sequence: CASSFGQYYGYTF.

The chain recombines TRBV5-8 with TRBJ2-3, with 9 positions matching TRBD2. Trimming took 0 bases from V and 3 from J; bases not matched to a gene: 2. Germline assignment: CDR1 SGHTS and CDR2 YDEGEE. The CDR3 loop spans 15 amino acids. DNA for the CDR3: TGTGCCAGCAGCTTGGTTCTAGCGGGGACAGATACGCAGTATTTT. This codes for CASSLVLAGTDTQYF.

This clone was detected a few times. The chain links TRBV9 to TRBJ1-1, with TRBD1 identical over 12 bases. With V trimmed by 5 bases and J by 8 bases, 4 bases remained unmatched. The CDR3 length is 13 residues. The V gene's germline CDR1 is SGDLS and CDR2 YYNGEE. This CDR3 reads CASSEGTGGEAFF. The CDR3 region has the DNA TGTGCCAGCAGTGAAGGGACAGGGGGCGAAGCTTTCTTT.